Listed below are T cell receptor beta chains from one sample, sequenced in a study of monozygotic twins with cystic fibrosis. Produced via immunoSEQ multiplex PCR; TCRdb's table is partial and in-frame only. The sample includes 11,000 or so clones, 96% of them seen just once. Sequenced: blood. The receptors here all came from a boy aged 10-17 years with cystic fibrosis. Each CDR3 is given with its conserved first and last residue. The D gene is left open where the match is weak. Clone size appears in some rows only: once, few, many, or a class for an expanded clone.

abundance: NA
d_gene: NA
v_gene: TRBV7-8
j_gene: TRBJ2-3
CDR3aa: CASSLYRSTDTQYF
CDR3nt: TGTGCCAGCAGCTTATATAGGAGCACAGATACGCAGTATTTT

abundance: NA
d_gene: NA
v_gene: TRBV9
j_gene: TRBJ1-1
CDR3aa: CASSVPQGNTEAFF
CDR3nt: TGTGCCAGCAGCGTACCACAGGGGAACACTGAAGCTTTCTTT

abundance: once
d_gene: NA
v_gene: TRBV28
j_gene: TRBJ2-2
CDR3aa: CASSFSGAGGELFF
CDR3nt: TGTGCCAGCAGTTTTTCAGGGGCGGGCGGGGAGCTGTTTTTT

abundance: NA
d_gene: TRBD1
v_gene: TRBV9
j_gene: TRBJ2-1
CDR3aa: CASSPTRGPNNEQFF
CDR3nt: TGTGCCAGCAGCCCTACCAGGGGGCCTAACAATGAGCAGTTCTTC

abundance: few
d_gene: TRBD1
v_gene: TRBV6-5
j_gene: TRBJ1-2
CDR3aa: CASSLTGGYGYTF
CDR3nt: TGTGCCAGCAGTTTGACAGGGGGCTATGGCTACACCTTC

abundance: NA
d_gene: NA
v_gene: TRBV6-1
j_gene: TRBJ2-6
CDR3aa: CASGNVLTF
CDR3nt: TGTGCCAGCGGCAACGTCCTGACTTTC

abundance: NA
d_gene: TRBD1
v_gene: TRBV27
j_gene: TRBJ2-7
CDR3aa: CASSWDREGEQYF
CDR3nt: TGTGCCAGCAGTTGGGACAGGGAGGGCGAGCAGTACTTC

abundance: NA
d_gene: NA
v_gene: TRBV19
j_gene: TRBJ2-7
CDR3aa: CASSPATDSPSYEQYF
CDR3nt: TGTGCCAGTAGTCCCGCAACTGACAGCCCCTCCTACGAGCAGTACTTC

abundance: NA
d_gene: TRBD2
v_gene: TRBV11-3
j_gene: TRBJ2-3
CDR3aa: CASSLGGSHTDTQYF
CDR3nt: TGTGCCAGCAGCTTAGGCGGGAGTCACACAGATACGCAGTATTTT

abundance: NA
d_gene: NA
v_gene: TRBV27
j_gene: TRBJ2-1
CDR3aa: CASSLRTGSSYNEQFF
CDR3nt: TGTGCCAGCAGTTTACGGACGGGTAGCTCCTACAATGAGCAGTTCTTC

abundance: NA
d_gene: NA
v_gene: TRBV30
j_gene: TRBJ1-1
CDR3aa: CAWSVQLGWGATEAFF
CDR3nt: TGTGCCTGGAGTGTACAATTAGGGTGGGGGGCCACTGAAGCTTTCTTT

abundance: NA
d_gene: NA
v_gene: TRBV11-3
j_gene: TRBJ2-7
CDR3aa: CASSFAGGTYEQYF
CDR3nt: TGTGCCAGCAGCTTCGCCGGGGGAACCTACGAGCAGTACTTC

abundance: NA
d_gene: NA
v_gene: TRBV5-6
j_gene: TRBJ1-6
CDR3aa: CASSLRRTFNSPLHF
CDR3nt: TGTGCCAGCAGCTTGCGACGGACCTTTAATTCACCCCTCCACTTT

abundance: NA
d_gene: TRBD1
v_gene: TRBV10-1
j_gene: TRBJ1-5
CDR3aa: CASGTTGEKGNQPQHF
CDR3nt: TGCGCCAGCGGAACGACAGGGGAAAAAGGGAATCAGCCCCAGCATTTT

abundance: NA
d_gene: NA
v_gene: TRBV7-8
j_gene: TRBJ2-2
CDR3aa: CASSLASANTGELFF
CDR3nt: TGTGCCAGCAGCTTAGCCAGCGCGAACACCGGGGAGCTGTTTTTT

abundance: NA
d_gene: TRBD1
v_gene: TRBV2
j_gene: TRBJ2-7
CDR3aa: CASSNAGTGGYEQYF
CDR3nt: TGTGCCAGCAGTAATGCCGGGACAGGGGGCTACGAGCAGTACTTC

abundance: NA
d_gene: NA
v_gene: TRBV5-4
j_gene: TRBJ2-1
CDR3aa: CASSFWTGGNNEQFF
CDR3nt: TGTGCCAGCAGCTTCTGGACAGGCGGGAACAATGAGCAGTTCTTC

abundance: NA
d_gene: TRBD1
v_gene: TRBV5-8
j_gene: TRBJ1-1
CDR3aa: CASSDGQGRSEAFF
CDR3nt: TGTGCCAGCAGCGACGGACAGGGAAGGTCTGAAGCTTTCTTT

abundance: NA
d_gene: TRBD1
v_gene: TRBV7-2
j_gene: TRBJ1-2
CDR3aa: CASSGRTGGGYTF
CDR3nt: TGTGCCAGCAGCGGGCGGACAGGGGGTGGCTACACCTTC

abundance: NA
d_gene: NA
v_gene: TRBV30
j_gene: TRBJ1-5
CDR3aa: CAFGEGFNQPQHF
CDR3nt: TGTGCCTTTGGTGAAGGCTTCAATCAGCCCCAGCATTTT

abundance: NA
d_gene: NA
v_gene: TRBV20-1
j_gene: TRBJ2-1
CDR3aa: CRGPGEQFF
CDR3nt: TGCAGGGGACCGGGTGAGCAGTTCTTC

abundance: NA
d_gene: NA
v_gene: TRBV5-1
j_gene: TRBJ2-5
CDR3aa: CASSLEGSQEETQYF
CDR3nt: TGCGCCAGCAGCTTGGAAGGGTCGCAGGAGGAGACCCAGTACTTC

abundance: NA
d_gene: NA
v_gene: TRBV18
j_gene: TRBJ1-2
CDR3aa: CASSRGDWDYGYTF
CDR3nt: TGTGCCAGCTCACGGGGGGACTGGGACTATGGCTACACCTTC

abundance: NA
d_gene: NA
v_gene: TRBV18
j_gene: TRBJ1-5
CDR3aa: CASSLQGGDQPQHF
CDR3nt: TGTGCCAGCTCATTACAAGGGGGAGATCAGCCCCAGCATTTT

abundance: NA
d_gene: TRBD1
v_gene: TRBV7-6
j_gene: TRBJ1-5
CDR3aa: CASSLVGGGQPQHF
CDR3nt: TGTGCCAGCAGCTTAGTAGGGGGCGGTCAGCCCCAGCATTTT

abundance: NA
d_gene: NA
v_gene: TRBV27
j_gene: TRBJ2-1
CDR3aa: CASSSILVKEQFF
CDR3nt: TGTGCCAGCAGTTCCATCCTTGTTAAGGAGCAGTTCTTC

abundance: once
d_gene: NA
v_gene: TRBV5-6
j_gene: TRBJ1-4
CDR3aa: CASSSLGTSNEKLFF
CDR3nt: TGTGCCAGCAGCTCCCTTGGGACAAGTAATGAAAAACTGTTTTTT

abundance: NA
d_gene: TRBD2
v_gene: TRBV27
j_gene: TRBJ2-1
CDR3aa: CASSSRTSGTFYNEQFF
CDR3nt: TGTGCCAGCAGTTCCAGGACTAGCGGGACGTTCTACAATGAGCAGTTCTTC

abundance: few
d_gene: NA
v_gene: TRBV11-2
j_gene: TRBJ1-1
CDR3aa: CASSLRGLINTEAFF
CDR3nt: TGTGCCAGCAGCTTACGGGGGTTAATCAACACTGAAGCTTTCTTT

abundance: NA
d_gene: NA
v_gene: TRBV27
j_gene: TRBJ2-7
CDR3aa: CASSLLQVPGPGDVYEQYF
CDR3nt: TGTGCCAGCAGTTTACTACAGGTACCCGGCCCAGGGGACGTCTACGAGCAGTACTTC

abundance: NA
d_gene: TRBD2
v_gene: TRBV29-1
j_gene: TRBJ2-2
CDR3aa: CSVTRGTGELFF
CDR3nt: TGCAGCGTGACGCGGGGGACCGGGGAGCTGTTTTTT

abundance: NA
d_gene: NA
v_gene: TRBV2
j_gene: TRBJ2-7
CDR3aa: CASIRGGYEQYF
CDR3nt: TGTGCCAGCATCAGAGGGGGGTACGAGCAGTACTTC

abundance: NA
d_gene: NA
v_gene: TRBV5-6
j_gene: TRBJ1-2
CDR3aa: CASSFGIYGYTF
CDR3nt: TGTGCCAGCAGCTTCGGAATCTATGGCTACACCTTC

abundance: NA
d_gene: NA
v_gene: TRBV18
j_gene: TRBJ2-5
CDR3aa: CASSPNSGGEETQYF
CDR3nt: TGTGCCAGCTCACCCAATAGCGGCGGTGAAGAGACCCAGTACTTC

abundance: NA
d_gene: NA
v_gene: TRBV4-3
j_gene: TRBJ1-5
CDR3aa: CASSQDSGSNQPQHF
CDR3nt: TGCGCCAGCAGCCAAGACTCGGGTAGCAATCAGCCCCAGCATTTT

abundance: NA
d_gene: NA
v_gene: TRBV5-1
j_gene: TRBJ1-1
CDR3aa: CASSSDLWTEAFF
CDR3nt: TGCGCCAGCAGCTCCGACCTTTGGACTGAAGCTTTCTTT